This entry features one T cell receptor (beta chain) sequence. The data belong to a study of preoperative IRX-2 immunotherapy in early breast cancer. CDR3 length: 17 amino acids. With 5 bases clipped from V and 3 bases from J, the junction kept 10 bases outside the gene matches. Per the germline V gene, CDR1 is MNHGY and CDR2 is SAAAGT. Repertoires were generated with immunoSEQ multiplex PCR, while TCRdb's copy carries only in-frame clones and drops some. In the table there are around 88,000 clones, 75% to 90% of which are singletons. Treatment denoted: preoperative locoregional IRX-2 cytokine immunotherapy. Patients received preoperative, locoregional IRX-2 cytokine immunotherapy in a phase Ib study.

The TCR comes from a human donor with breast cancer. J is TRBJ2-1 and V is TRBV6-8; 10 bases are shared with TRBD2. This material consisted of tumor tissue, taken after IRX-2 immunotherapy. This chain's CDR3 is CASSMSSGGFIYNEQFF. The DNA of the CDR3 is TGTGCCAGCAGTATGTCTAGCGGGGGATTCATCTACAATGAGCAGTTCTTC.